This T cell receptor (beta chain) was obtained from a study of type 1 and type 2 diabetes patients. The germline CDR1 and CDR2 sequences are LNHNV and YYDKDF (reference sequence). The V end lost 1 base, the J end lost 7 bases, and 10 bases lay between the germline ends. The CDR3 length is 13 residues. PCR was run on genomic DNA. A primer set of 30 forward and 13 reverse primers amplified the CDR3. TCRdb independently ran MiXCR on the multiplex PCR reads; one entry per CDR3 protein. The sample consists of a few hundred thousand distinct CDR3 sequences, 40% to 50% of them appearing once. Roughly 9.8 milliliters of peripheral blood were collected from each participant.

The origin of this receptor is a man between 18 and 29 years old with type 2 diabetes. Sequencing was performed on peripheral blood mononuclear cells (PBMCs). This chain joins TRBV15 and TRBJ1-1, with D possibly matching TRBD1 (6 bases). CDR3 sequence: CATSRAGAHEAFF. CDR3 DNA sequence: TGTGCCACCAGCAGAGCAGGGGCTCATGAAGCTTTCTTT.